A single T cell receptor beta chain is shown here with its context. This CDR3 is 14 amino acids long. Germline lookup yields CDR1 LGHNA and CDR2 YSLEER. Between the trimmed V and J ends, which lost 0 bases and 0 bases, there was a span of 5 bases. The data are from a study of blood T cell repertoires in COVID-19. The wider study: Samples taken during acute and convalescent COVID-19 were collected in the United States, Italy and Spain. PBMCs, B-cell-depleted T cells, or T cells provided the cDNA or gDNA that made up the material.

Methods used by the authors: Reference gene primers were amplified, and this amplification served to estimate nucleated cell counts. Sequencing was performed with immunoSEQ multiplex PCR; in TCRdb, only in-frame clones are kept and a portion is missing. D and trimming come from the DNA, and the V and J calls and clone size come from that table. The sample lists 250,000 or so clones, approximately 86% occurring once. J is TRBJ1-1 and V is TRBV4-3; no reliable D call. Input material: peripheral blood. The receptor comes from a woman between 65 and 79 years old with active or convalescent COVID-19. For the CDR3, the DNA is TGCGCCAGCAGCCAAGAAGCGGTGAACACTGAAGCTTTCTTT. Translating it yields CASSQEAVNTEAFF.